This TCR beta chain was captured by sequencing in a study of beta chain features in type 1 diabetes. On the study more broadly: Age, gender, cell numbers and subset yield matched between patients and controls. Study-level findings and limits: Patients and controls would share equally any PCR tilt toward shorter templates. Type 1 diabetes patients had TCRB CDR3s that were shorter (moderately but significantly so) in all four CD4+ subsets. Comparison showed that naive, central memory and Treg TCRB repertoires appeared more similar among patients than among healthy donors.

TCRB transcripts that were expressed got sequenced, as all of the isolated RNA had been reverse transcribed. The method was immunoSEQ multiplex PCR; TCRdb's version includes in-frame clones alone and lacks a portion of them. Of roughly 100,000 clones in the sample, about 26% were seen once. Germline CDR1 MDHEN, CDR2 SYDVKM. With 5 bases removed from V and 7 bases from J, the gap between germline ends came to 21 bases. This CDR3 contains 15 residues. This clone was seen only a few times. What it binds is not known. The chain couples TRBV28 to TRBJ2-7; TRBD2 might be the D (7 bases). Sequences were obtained from central memory CD4+ T cells from blood. This clonotype was sampled from a woman aged 18-30 years with type 1 diabetes. CDR3 DNA: TGTGCCAGCAGTCCCACCGGGGGGCATCGGGAAGAGCAGTACTTC. Translated: CASSPTGGHREEQYF. The whole variable domain, filled in from reference TRBV28 and TRBJ2-7, reads DVKVTQSSRYLVKRTGEKVFLECVQDMDHENMFWYRQDPGLGLRLIYFSYDVKMKEKGDIPEGYSVSREKKERFSLILESASTNQTSMYLCASSPTGGHREEQYFGPGTRLTVT.